These T cell receptor beta chains were read from a single sample in a study of high-grade serous ovarian cancer treatment subgroups. TCRdb's copy holds only in-frame clones and misses some; the assay was immunoSEQ multiplex PCR. The sample shows about 36,000 clones, around 80% of them seen only once. Sequencing used tumor tissue. These receptors all come from a human donor with high-grade serous ovarian cancer. The conserved cysteine and the conserved F or W are not part of the CDR3 here. Size tells how often a clone was seen (once, few, many) or the class of an expanded clone, and some rows leave it out.

J gene | V gene | clone size | CDR3 protein
TRBJ2-1 | TRBV29-1 | - | SVDYGGRVVNEQF
TRBJ2-1 | TRBV5-1 | - | ASSSPGLAINNEQF
TRBJ1-2 | TRBV7-9 | - | ASSSLRGVGYT
TRBJ1-5 | TRBV7-3 | - | ASSFDRGQPQH
TRBJ2-7 | TRBV27 | - | ASTPSHYSYEQY
TRBJ2-5 | TRBV20-1 | - | SARRVGTQY
TRBJ1-4 | TRBV4-2 | - | ASSQDEEGGEKLF
TRBJ1-4 | TRBV5-1 | - | ASSLEGLTNEKLF
TRBJ1-1 | TRBV29-1 | - | SAFQQGARTEAF
TRBJ2-1 | TRBV4-3 | - | ASSQDGDRDRGCNEQF
TRBJ2-5 | TRBV19 | - | ASSSGGAGETQY
TRBJ1-1 | TRBV6-5 | - | ASSKILTRETEAF
TRBJ1-1 | TRBV19 | few | ASWGVLNTEAF
TRBJ2-2 | TRBV5-6 | - | ASSGFMAGELF
TRBJ2-7 | TRBV11-2 | - | ASSLTGTGPSYEQY
TRBJ2-4 | TRBV4-2 | few | ASSQDKGRDIQY
TRBJ1-2 | TRBV7-8 | - | ASSLASLRDGYT
TRBJ1-1 | TRBV19 | - | ASISGLYTEAF
TRBJ2-1 | TRBV27 | - | ASSAGASGNEQF
TRBJ2-2 | TRBV7-3 | - | ASSVTSDPETGELF
TRBJ2-7 | TRBV9 | - | ASSVSYGGTYEQY
TRBJ2-2 | TRBV19 | - | ASSPGQGYTGELF
TRBJ2-5 | TRBV5-1 | - | ASRWTGSGETQY
TRBJ2-6 | TRBV7-9 | - | ASSPSGANVLT
TRBJ1-5 | TRBV12-5 | - | ASGLVQDGTGGVDQPQH
TRBJ2-7 | TRBV27 | - | ASSLALWGEQY
TRBJ1-5 | TRBV18 | - | ASSRTGNQPQH
TRBJ1-2 | TRBV25-1 | - | ASKLTGGGYT
TRBJ2-7 | TRBV27 | few | AGSVRGHEQY
TRBJ1-1 | TRBV5-6 | - | ASSSTEAWTEAF
TRBJ2-7 | TRBV7-2 | - | ASSRTVHEQY
TRBJ2-1 | TRBV7-2 | - | ASSLAWLGEQF
TRBJ1-2 | TRBV28 | few | ASRRQATGRGYT
TRBJ2-7 | TRBV27 | - | ASSPHSYEQY
- | TRBV6-6 | - | ASSSDRRSEQY
TRBJ2-5 | TRBV5-1 | - | ASSLGPSGRANGKETQY